Listed here are 22 T cell receptor beta chains from one sample, sequenced in a study of T-cell memory formation after mild COVID-19. In TCRdb, the 5' RACE reads were re-called with MiXCR into one record per CDR3 protein. The profile shows some 450,000 distinct CDR3 sequences, about 20% of them singletons. The sequencing sample was made of PBMCs or a T cell subset sorted from them (not recorded which). These receptors came from an adult woman who had mild COVID-19 (a few samples of this study predate the infection). Cell type and time point are not known.

The J gene is TRBJ2-7, the V gene TRBV7-2; TRBD2 might be the D (5 bases). Germline CDR1 is SGHTA and CDR2 is FQGNSA. The length of the CDR3 is 13 residues. Trimming shortened V by 3 bases and J by 3 bases, and 9 bases separated the two germline ends. This CDR3 is CASSLGRIYEQYF. The CDR3, as DNA: TGTGCCAGCAGCTTGGGGAGAATCTACGAGCAGTACTTC. Combining the CDR3 with reference TRBV7-2 and TRBJ2-7 gives the whole variable domain GAGVSQSPSNKVTEKGKDVELRCDPISGHTALYWYRQSLGQGLEFLIYFQGNSAPDKSGLPSDRFSAERTGGSVSTLTIQRTQQEDSAVYLCASSLGRIYEQYFGPGTRLTVT.

J is TRBJ2-3 and V is TRBV4-1; D is perhaps TRBD1 (5 bases). The germline gives CDR1 MGHRA, CDR2 YSYEKL. V lost 1 base, J lost 2 bases, and 10 bases lay in between. This CDR3 region has 15 residues. CDR3 sequence reads: CASSQVDSITDTQYF. CDR3 in DNA: TGCGCCAGCAGCCAAGTAGACAGTATCACAGATACGCAGTATTTT.

The chain is built from TRBV10-3 and TRBJ1-2, with 7 bases aligning to TRBD1. The germline V gene encodes CDR1 ENHRY and CDR2 SYGVKD. The CDR3 loop spans 13 amino acids. J was trimmed by 8 bases and V by 10 bases; bases with no gene match: 13. Written as DNA, the CDR3 is TGTGCCACCAGGGGGACACCGGCGCAGGGCTACACCTTC. It is translated as CATRGTPAQGYTF.

The chain couples TRBV20-1 to TRBJ1-4; D is ambiguous. This CDR3 has 14 residues. Germline lookup yields CDR1 DFQATT and CDR2 SNEGSKA (reference sequence). The V end lost 6 bases, the J end lost 0 bases, and 11 bases lay between the germline ends. The CDR3 DNA reads TGCAGTGCCAGACGGCAGGCAACTAATGAAAAACTGTTTTTT. It encodes CSARRQATNEKLFF.

The genes are TRBV20-1 and TRBJ2-1, with D perhaps TRBD1 (6 bases). Germline loops: CDR1 DFQATT, CDR2 SNEGSKA (reference sequence). The CDR3 length is 12 residues. V lost 6 bases and J lost 9, with 15 bases in between. The CDR3 sequence: CSATIEGVEQFF. The CDR3 nucleotides read TGCAGTGCAACGATCGAGGGGGTTGAGCAGTTCTTC.

The CDR3 bases are TGTGCCAGCAGTTTCCGGGAGGGCCAGGAGACCCAGTACTTC. Protein sequence: CASSFREGQETQYF. The chain links TRBV6-1 to TRBJ2-5, with TRBD2 identical over 8 bases. Germline lookup yields CDR1 MNHNS and CDR2 SASEGT. V lost 5 bases and J lost 5; bases outside the gene matches: 7. This CDR3 region has 14 residues.

V gene TRBV25-1 combines with J gene TRBJ2-4; D not resolved. Trimming stripped 4 bases from V and 5 bases from J, with 12 bases between. CDR1 MGHDK and CDR2 SYGVNS come from the germline V gene. The CDR3 is made up of 14 amino acids. CDR3 residues: CASSGSYSENIQYF. CDR3 DNA sequence: TGTGCCAGCAGTGGGTCCTACAGCGAAAACATTCAGTACTTC.

Written as DNA, the CDR3 is TGCGCCAGCAGCCAATCGATGGGACAGGTGGTTGAGACCCAGTACTTC. Amino acids: CASSQSMGQVVETQYF. V usage is TRBV5-1 and J usage is TRBJ2-5, with 8 bases aligning to TRBD1. With V trimmed by 4 bases and J by 5 bases, 13 bases remained unmatched. CDR1 SGHRS and CDR2 YFSETQ come from the germline V gene. This CDR3 comprises 16 residues.

This clonotype was recorded only once. V is TRBV12-3 or TRBV12-4 and J is TRBJ2-1; TRBD2 agrees at 7 bases. The trim removed 8 bases at V and 8 bases at J, leaving 15 bases unmatched. The CDR3 runs to 15 residues. The CDR3 nucleotides read TGTGCCAGCGGGTCTAGCGGCCAGCGCCTGGATGAGCAGTTCTTC. Its protein product is CASGSSGQRLDEQFF.

The chain joins TRBV5-1 to TRBJ1-5, with a weak D call TRBD1 (6 bases). Germline V gene lookup returns CDR1 SGHRS and CDR2 YFSETQ. Trimming left V 4 bases short and J 7 bases short, with 15 bases between. CDR3 length equals 14 residues. The CDR3 nucleotides read TGCGCCAGCAGCCCGCGAGGGGGAGAGCAGCCCCAGCATTTT. This encodes CASSPRGGEQPQHF.

This clonotype has just a few counts. This chain joins TRBV5-1 and TRBJ2-5, with 10 bases matching TRBD2. This CDR3 has 15 amino acids. V trimming: 4 bases; J trimming: 2 bases; junction bases outside the gene matches: 5. Looked up from germline, CDR1 is SGHRS and CDR2 is YFSETQ. CDR3 sequence reads: CASSLGTSEQETQYF. The CDR3 region has the DNA TGCGCCAGCAGCCTAGGGACTAGCGAACAAGAGACCCAGTACTTC. Complete variable domain (other parts from reference TRBV5-1 and TRBJ2-5): KAGVTQTPRYLIKTRGQQVTLSCSPISGHRSVSWYQQTPGQGLQFLFEYFSETQRNKGNFPGRFSGRQFSNSRSEMNVSTLELGDSALYLCASSLGTSEQETQYFGPGTRLLVL.

This chain's CDR3 is CASSSREAETQYF. As DNA, the CDR3 is TGTGCCAGTAGTTCTCGGGAGGCGGAGACCCAGTACTTC. The chain links TRBV19 to TRBJ2-5; 7 bases are shared with TRBD2. The CDR3 sequence is 13 residues long. Germline trimming cut 5 bases from V and 5 bases from J; bases unmatched to any gene: 5. Germline V gene lookup returns CDR1 LNHDA and CDR2 SQIVND (reference sequence).

V is TRBV5-1 and J is TRBJ1-1, with 10 nucleotides matching TRBD1. V trimming: 4 bases; J trimming: 1 base; junction bases outside the gene matches: 13. The CDR3 runs 18 residues. Germline-derived CDR1 and CDR2 are SGHRS and YFSETQ. CDR3 coding DNA: TGCGCCAGCAGCCCAAAGACAGGGGGCGTGATATGGAACACTGAAGCTTTCTTT. Translation: CASSPKTGGVIWNTEAFF. Full variable domain (missing parts from reference TRBV5-1 and TRBJ1-1): KAGVTQTPRYLIKTRGQQVTLSCSPISGHRSVSWYQQTPGQGLQFLFEYFSETQRNKGNFPGRFSGRQFSNSRSEMNVSTLELGDSALYLCASSPKTGGVIWNTEAFFGQGTRLTVV.

This clonotype showed up just a few times. The chain couples TRBV6-6 to TRBJ2-1, with 12 bases lining up with TRBD2. The germline V gene has CDR1 MNHNY and CDR2 SVGAGI (reference sequence). V gave up 2 bases and J gave up 4 bases; unmatched junction bases: 9. The CDR3 totals 18 residues. CDR3 loop: CASSYTLGLAGYYNEQFF. In nucleotides, the CDR3 is TGTGCCAGCAGTTACACCCTGGGACTAGCGGGCTATTACAATGAGCAGTTCTTC.

This clonotype was counted a few times. V gene TRBV12-3 or TRBV12-4 combines with J gene TRBJ2-7; TRBD2 might be the D (6 bases). There are 13 residues in the CDR3. V lost 9 bases, J lost 2 bases, and 14 bases lay in between. This chain's CDR3 is CASQGGATYEQYF. DNA of the CDR3: TGTGCCAGTCAAGGCGGGGCCACCTACGAGCAGTACTTC.

This clonotype was detected only a few times. This chain links TRBV7-9 with TRBJ2-5; D is perhaps TRBD1 or TRBD2 (5 bases each). The CDR3 loop spans 14 amino acids. Trimming shortened V by 5 bases and J by 5 bases, and 15 bases separated the two germline ends. From germline, CDR1 is SEHNR and CDR2 FQNEAQ (reference sequence). The CDR3 region has the DNA TGTGCCAGCAGCCTCGGGACCCAGAGGGAGACCCAGTACTTC. Protein sequence: CASSLGTQRETQYF.

This clonotype was observed a handful of times. V usage is TRBV7-3 and J usage is TRBJ2-2; D call uncertain. The CDR3 sequence is 12 residues long. V lost 4 bases to trimming and J lost 8 bases, with 8 bases between them. Germline CDR1 SGHTA, CDR2 FQGTGA. As DNA, the CDR3 is TGTGCCAGCAGCTCGCTCAATGGGGAGCTGTTTTTT. This translates into CASSSLNGELFF.

This clonotype was recorded at least ten times. The CDR3 DNA reads TGTGCCAGCAGCCTAAACGCGGGGCGAGAGCAGTACTTC. This sequence encodes CASSLNAGREQYF. The rearrangement links TRBV11-1 to TRBJ2-7; perhaps TRBD2 as D (6 bases). In germline, CDR1 is SGHAT, CDR2 FQDESV (reference sequence). V lost 5 bases, J lost 7 bases, and 15 bases lay in between. CDR3 size: 13 residues.

This rearrangement joins TRBV9 to TRBJ1-1; perhaps TRBD1 as D (5 bases). The CDR3 covers 14 residues. V lost 2 bases and J lost 8, with 16 bases in between. CDR1 SGDLS and CDR2 YYNGEE come from the germline V gene. The CDR3 loop reads CASSVDPQGEEAFF. CDR3 DNA sequence: TGTGCCAGCAGCGTGGACCCTCAGGGAGAGGAAGCTTTCTTT.

In DNA, the CDR3 is TGTGCCATCAGCAGGACTAGCGCATACAATGAGCAGTTCTTC. Its translation is CAISRTSAYNEQFF. The chain joins TRBV10-3 to TRBJ2-1; 9 nucleotides match TRBD2. The CDR3 is 14 residues long. Losses at the gene ends were 6 bases for V and 4 bases for J; bases not matched to a gene: 4. Germline V gene data show CDR1 as ENHRY and CDR2 as SYGVKD.

This clonotype came up a few times. The V gene is TRBV5-5, the J gene TRBJ2-1, with TRBD2 identical over 12 bases. Per germline, CDR1 SGHKS and CDR2 YYEKEE (reference sequence). The CDR3 runs to 16 residues. The junction had 17 bases not matched to a gene; V was cut back by 4 bases and J by 15 bases. CDR3 in DNA: TGTGCCAGCAGCCGTATACTAGCGGGGGGCTCCCGGGGTGGGTTCTTC. Protein product: CASSRILAGGSRGGFF.

The chain joins TRBV5-1 to TRBJ2-1, with 8 bases identical to TRBD2. The CDR3 has 15 residues. The junction had 3 bases not matched to a gene; V was cut back by 0 bases and J by 4 bases. From germline, CDR1 is SGHRS and CDR2 YFSETQ. CDR3 in DNA: TGCGCCAGCAGCTTGGCCCAGCGGGAGTACAATGAGCAGTTCTTC. Protein product: CASSLAQREYNEQFF.